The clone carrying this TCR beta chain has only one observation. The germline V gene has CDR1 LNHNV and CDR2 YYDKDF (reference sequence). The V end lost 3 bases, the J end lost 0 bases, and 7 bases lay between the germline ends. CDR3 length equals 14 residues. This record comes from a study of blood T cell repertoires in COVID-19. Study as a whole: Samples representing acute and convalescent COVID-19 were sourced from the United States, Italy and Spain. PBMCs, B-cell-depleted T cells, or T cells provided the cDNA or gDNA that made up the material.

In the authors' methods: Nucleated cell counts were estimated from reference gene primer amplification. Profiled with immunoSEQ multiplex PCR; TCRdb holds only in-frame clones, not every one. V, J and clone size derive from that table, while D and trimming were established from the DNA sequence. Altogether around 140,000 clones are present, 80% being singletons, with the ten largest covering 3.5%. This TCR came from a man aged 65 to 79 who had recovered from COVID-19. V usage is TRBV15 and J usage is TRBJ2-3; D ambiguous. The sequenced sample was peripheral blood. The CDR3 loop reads CATSRGPSTDTQYF. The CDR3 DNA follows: TGTGCCACCAGCAGGGGCCCTAGCACAGATACGCAGTATTTT. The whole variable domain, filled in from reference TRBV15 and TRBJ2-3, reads DAMVIQNPRYQVTQFGKPVTLSCSQTLNHNVMYWYQQKSSQAPKLLFHYYDKDFNNEADTPDNFQSRRPNTSFCFLDIRSPGLGDTAMYLCATSRGPSTDTQYFGPGTRLTVL.